This T cell receptor beta chain was sequenced for a study of cytomegalovirus exposure and HLA in healthy donors. PCR primers comprised 60 Vbeta and 13 Jbeta primers. Some clones are missing from TCRdb's copy, which holds only in-frame ones; the method was immunoSEQ multiplex PCR. Its table records 150,000 or so clones. This CDR3 is 15 amino acids long. Germline values: CDR1 SGHVS, CDR2 FQNEAQ. V shed 5 bases and J 4 bases; nucleotides not matched to a gene: 11. Remarks on this clone: Other DNA sequences within the sample encode an identical CDR3.

This receptor was identified in a woman aged 50 to 60 in good health and CMV-seronegative. The V and J genes are TRBV7-8 and TRBJ2-7; TRBD2 matches at 7 bases. Sequencing input: PBMCs. Written as DNA, the CDR3 is TGTGCCAGCAGCCCAACGGGCGGGAGAACGTACGAGCAGTACTTC. It encodes CASSPTGGRTYEQYF.